The source of this TCR beta chain is a study of blood T cell repertoires in COVID-19. Study details: PBMCs, B-cell-depleted T cells, or T cells provided the cDNA or gDNA that made up the material.

The CDR3 length is 17 residues. The V segment lost 4 bases and the J segment 6 bases; nucleotides outside the gene matches: 16. Germline V lookup: CDR1 SGDLS, CDR2 YYNGEE. The study assigned cohorts using participant-reported clinical history. This clone appeared a few times. Method: immunoSEQ multiplex PCR; TCRdb's copy keeps in-frame clones and lacks some. Here the sample spans 120,000 to 150,000 clones, about 83% being singletons. The V and J genes are TRBV9 and TRBJ2-3; 8 bases align to TRBD2. The sequenced sample consisted of PBMCs or T cells enriched from blood (not recorded which). This receptor was obtained from a woman aged 45-59 years with acute COVID-19. CDR3 protein: CASSLAAGGERADTQYF. CDR3 coding DNA: TGTGCCAGCAGCCTAGCGGCGGGAGGAGAAAGGGCGGATACGCAGTATTTT.